A selection of T cell receptor beta chains follows, all from one sample in a study of cytomegalovirus exposure and HLA in healthy donors. Produced via immunoSEQ multiplex PCR; TCRdb's table is partial and in-frame only. The profile shows about 150,000 clones, 75% of them singletons. The sequenced sample consisted of PBMCs. These TCRs come from a man between 25 and 39 years old in good health and CMV-seronegative. CDR3s include the opening cysteine and the closing phenylalanine or tryptophan. D genes are given only for firm matches. Clone sizes are given selectively: once, few, many, or a class where the clone is expanded.

CDR3 length | D gene | clone size | J gene | V gene | CDR3 protein | CDR3 DNA
14 | . | . | TRBJ1-1 | TRBV5-1 | CASSLGTGDTEAFF | TGCGCCAGCAGCTTGGGAACGGGGGACACTGAAGCTTTCTTT
13 | . | . | TRBJ1-4 | TRBV6-5 | CASSAVSTGKLFF | TGTGCCAGCAGCGCGGTCTCCACCGGGAAACTGTTTTTT
15 | . | . | TRBJ2-6 | TRBV19 | CATSEGPSGANVLTF | TGTGCCACCTCGGAGGGGCCGTCTGGGGCCAACGTCCTGACTTTC
13 | . | . | TRBJ1-2 | TRBV27 | CASSPTVSTGYTF | TGTGCCAGCAGCCCCACAGTATCTACTGGCTACACCTTC
13 | . | once | TRBJ1-4 | TRBV6-5 | CASSTGFGEKLFF | TGTGCCAGCAGTACGGGGTTTGGGGAAAAACTGTTTTTT
15 | . | . | TRBJ2-1 | TRBV11-2 | CASSLDSRAYNEQFF | TGTGCCAGCAGCTTAGACAGCAGGGCCTACAATGAGCAGTTCTTC
14 | TRBD2 | . | TRBJ2-3 | TRBV5-4 | CAAGPAGARDTQYF | TGTGCCGCGGGACCAGCGGGGGCAAGAGATACGCAGTATTTT
14 | TRBD1 | . | TRBJ1-5 | TRBV18 | CASSPGQGYQPQHF | TGTGCCAGCTCACCGGGACAGGGGTATCAGCCCCAGCATTTT
13 | TRBD1 | . | TRBJ2-7 | TRBV19 | CASSEGAMYEQYF | TGTGCCAGTAGCGAGGGGGCGATGTACGAGCAGTACTTC
14 | TRBD2 | . | TRBJ2-7 | TRBV27 | CASSPLGLAGEQYF | TGTGCCAGCAGTCCCTTGGGACTAGCGGGGGAGCAGTACTTC
16 | TRBD1 | . | TRBJ1-6 | TRBV4-1 | CASSQGSTGGQPPLHF | TGCGCCAGCAGCCAAGGAAGCACAGGGGGGCAGCCACCCCTCCACTTT
16 | TRBD1 | . | TRBJ2-3 | TRBV6-5 | CASSYSITGGTDTQYF | TGTGCCAGCAGTTACTCGATTACAGGGGGCACAGATACGCAGTATTTT
17 | . | . | TRBJ1-5 | TRBV28 | CASKRMPVFVPNQPQHF | TGTGCCAGCAAGAGGATGCCCGTTTTTGTTCCCAATCAGCCCCAGCATTTT
15 | . | . | TRBJ2-1 | TRBV5-1 | CASSLARGGYNEQFF | TGCGCCAGCAGCTTGGCCCGTGGGGGGTACAATGAGCAGTTCTTC
19 | TRBD1 | . | TRBJ2-3 | TRBV28 | CASSPDRVGDHSSADTQYF | TGTGCCAGCAGCCCGGACAGGGTGGGCGACCACTCATCCGCAGATACGCAGTATTTT
14 | TRBD2 | . | TRBJ2-7 | TRBV2 | CASSEDKGGYEQYF | TGTGCCAGCAGTGAAGATAAGGGAGGGTACGAGCAGTACTTC
15 | . | . | TRBJ1-4 | TRBV5-1 | CASRLRGGTNEKLFF | TGCGCCAGCAGACTCCGCGGGGGAACTAATGAAAAACTGTTTTTT
15 | . | . | TRBJ1-2 | TRBV13 | CASSFRGGPGNGYTF | TGTGCCAGCAGCTTTAGGGGAGGCCCGGGGAATGGCTACACCTTC